The 12 T cell receptor beta chains below come from one sample, sequenced in a study of regulatory T cells in long-lasting Graves disease. Through Arm-PCR of CDR3 regions and iRepertoire HTBI primers, TCR beta libraries were built. TCRdb called the multiplex PCR reads again in MiXCR, with one record for every CDR3 protein. The top ten clones hold roughly 13% of a sample with some 250,000 distinct CDR3 sequences, 20% of them seen once. The time point here: newly diagnosed GD, antithyroid drugs for less than 3 months. PBMCs provided the RNA from which the TCR library was made. The source material was peripheral blood mononuclear cells (PBMCs), sampled at new diagnosis, from a patient treated with antithyroid drugs. These receptors were obtained from a female donor with Graves disease.

The chain couples TRBV9 to TRBJ1-1; TRBD1 matches 8 bases. Germline values: CDR1 SGDLS, CDR2 YYNGEE. CDR3 length: 13 residues. The V gene end was trimmed by 1 base and the J gene end by 8 bases; junction bases not matched to a gene: 4. The CDR3 loop reads CASSVIYRGEAFF. The CDR3 region has the DNA TGTGCCAGCAGCGTAATTTACAGGGGGGAAGCTTTCTTT.

In its sample, this clonotype was seen many times. This chain links TRBV14 with TRBJ1-1; D remains ambiguous. Trimming shortened V by 1 base and J by 0 bases, and 9 bases separated the two germline ends. The CDR3 contains 15 residues. The germline CDR1 and CDR2 sequences are SGHDN and FVKESK. The CDR3 region has the DNA TGTGCCAGCAGCCAAGTGAGAGGGATGAACACTGAAGCTTTCTTT. The encoded protein is CASSQVRGMNTEAFF.

This clonotype was observed a handful of times. The CDR3 DNA follows: TGTGCCAGCAGCTTTCAGGTTTTCACTGAAGCTTTCTTT. Translation gives CASSFQVFTEAFF. The chain links TRBV6-1 to TRBJ1-1; D uncertain. The CDR3 consists of 13 residues. The germline V and J ends were trimmed by 6 bases and 4 bases, with 12 bases remaining between them. CDR1 is MNHNS and CDR2 is SASEGT in the germline V gene.

A few counts support this clonotype. The chain is built from TRBV9 and TRBJ2-7; TRBD1 matches at 11 bases. CDR3 length: 17 amino acids. CDR1 is SGDLS, CDR2 YYNGEE, per germline. V dropped 4 bases and J dropped 3; count of bases not matched to a gene: 12. The CDR3 DNA reads TGTGCCAGCAGCCAAGCCGGGACAGGGGGGACTTACTACGAGCAGTACTTC. This codes for CASSQAGTGGTYYEQYF. Full variable domain (remainder filled in from reference TRBV9 and TRBJ2-7): DSGVTQTPKHLITATGQRVTLRCSPRSGDLSVYWYQQSLDQGLQFLIQYYNGEERAKGNILERFSAQQFPDLHSELNLSSLELGDSALYFCASSQAGTGGTYYEQYFGPGTRLTVT.

This clonotype was seen only a few times. Written as DNA, the CDR3 is TGTGCCAGCAGTTTGGTCTGGGTGACCTCTGGAAACACCATATATTTT. Translated: CASSLVWVTSGNTIYF. The rearrangement links TRBV27 to TRBJ1-3; D remains ambiguous. Deletions cut 3 bases from V and 0 bases from J, with 12 bases between. Germline V gives CDR1 MNHEY, CDR2 SMNVEV (reference sequence). The CDR3 spans 16 residues.

This clonotype was seen ten or more times. The DNA for the CDR3 is TGTGCCAGCAGCAGGGGGAGTATTGGGCGGAAGATTAATCAGCCCCAGCATTTT. It is translated as CASSRGSIGRKINQPQHF. The chain employs TRBV12-3 or TRBV12-4 and TRBJ1-5, with 7 bases lining up with TRBD1. The V gene end was trimmed by 6 bases and the J gene end by 4 bases; junction bases not matched to a gene: 18. The CDR3 is made up of 18 amino acids.

This clonotype appeared many times. This rearrangement joins TRBV3-1 to TRBJ1-2; no reliable D call. This CDR3 region has 15 residues. V was trimmed by 4 bases and J by 3 bases, leaving 15 bases between them. The germline gives CDR1 LGHDT, CDR2 YNNKEL (reference sequence). DNA for the CDR3: TGTGCCAGCAGCCGAACTTCGGGGTCCTACTATGGCTACACCTTC. This sequence encodes CASSRTSGSYYGYTF.

This clonotype was counted at least ten times. The chain carries TRBV28 and TRBJ1-2, with a tentative D call TRBD1 (5 bases). The CDR3 runs to 13 residues. Germline values: CDR1 MDHEN, CDR2 SYDVKM. V dropped 3 bases and J dropped 3 bases, with 8 bases sitting between them. The CDR3 DNA is TGTGCCAGCAGTTTTCCGGGGGACTATGGCTACACCTTC. It specifies CASSFPGDYGYTF.

About this clonotype: A much larger clone differs by one base, so this may be a read error. The chain employs TRBV6-4 and TRBJ1-5; the D is unclear. The CDR3 is 13 amino acids. Trimming took 8 bases from V and 4 from J, leaving 12 bases between them. CDR1 is MRHNA and CDR2 is SNTAGT in the germline V gene. The CDR3 protein is CASGCRLNQPQHF. The DNA for the CDR3 is TGTGCCAGCGGGTGCAGACTGAATCAGCCCCAGCATTTT.

This clonotype was counted at least ten times. The J gene is TRBJ2-3, the V gene TRBV7-2, with 7 bases identical to TRBD2. V trimming: 3 bases; J trimming: 3 bases; junction bases outside the gene matches: 12. CDR1 is SGHTA and CDR2 is FQGNSA in the germline V gene. The CDR3 has 17 residues. The CDR3 DNA sequence: TGTGCCAGCAGCTTCCCCCCACGGCGGGAGATAACAGATACGCAGTATTTT. Protein: CASSFPPRREITDTQYF.

This clonotype was observed many times. The chain carries TRBV3-1 and TRBJ2-7; D remains unclear. This CDR3 has 16 residues. V was trimmed by 0 bases and J by 4 bases, leaving 16 bases between them. Germline CDR1 is LGHDT and CDR2 is YNNKEL (reference sequence). The CDR3 DNA is TGTGCCAGCAGCCAAGACGGTCGTCCTATACGGTACGAGCAGTACTTC. Translating it yields CASSQDGRPIRYEQYF.

This rearrangement joins TRBV14 to TRBJ1-3; D is possibly TRBD1 (5 bases). The length of the CDR3 is 15 residues. Germline V gene data show CDR1 as SGHDN and CDR2 as FVKESK. V was trimmed by 4 bases and J by 5 bases, leaving 15 bases between them. The CDR3 sequence is CASSRGLQGRNTIYF. The CDR3 bases are TGTGCCAGCAGCCGCGGGCTTCAGGGTAGAAACACCATATATTTT.